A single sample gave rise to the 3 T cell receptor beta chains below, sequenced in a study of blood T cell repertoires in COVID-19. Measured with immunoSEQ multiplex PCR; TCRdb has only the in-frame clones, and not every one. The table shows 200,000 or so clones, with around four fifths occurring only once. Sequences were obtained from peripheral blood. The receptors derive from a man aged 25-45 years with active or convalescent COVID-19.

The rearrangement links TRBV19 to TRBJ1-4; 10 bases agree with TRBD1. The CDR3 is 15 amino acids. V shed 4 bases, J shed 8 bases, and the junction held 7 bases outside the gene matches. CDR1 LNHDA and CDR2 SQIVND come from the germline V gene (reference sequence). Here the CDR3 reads CASSTGDRGKEKLFF. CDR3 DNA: TGTGCCAGTAGTACTGGGGACAGGGGAAAGGAAAAACTGTTTTTT.

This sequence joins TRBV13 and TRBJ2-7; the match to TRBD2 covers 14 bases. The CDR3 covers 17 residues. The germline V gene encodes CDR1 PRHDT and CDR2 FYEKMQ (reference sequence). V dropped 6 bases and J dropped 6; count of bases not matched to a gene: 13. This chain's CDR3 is CASSPIRLAGGPTEQYF. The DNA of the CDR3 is TGTGCCAGCAGTCCGATCAGACTAGCGGGGGGGCCAACCGAGCAGTACTTC.

The CDR3 DNA reads TGTGCCAGCAGCTTGGAGGCGGGAGGGGAGGGAAACACCATATATTTT. Residues: CASSLEAGGEGNTIYF. The genes are TRBV5-4 and TRBJ1-3; a possible D gene is TRBD1 (5 bases). The CDR3 length is 16 residues. CDR1 SGHNT and CDR2 YYREEE come from the germline V gene (reference sequence). Trimming shortened V by 0 bases and J by 4 bases, and 14 bases separated the two germline ends.